One and the same sample provided the 11 T cell receptor beta chains below, sequenced in a study of cytomegalovirus exposure and HLA in healthy donors. Primers for the PCR totalled 60 Vbeta and 13 Jbeta. The table came from immunoSEQ multiplex PCR; TCRdb's copy has only in-frame clones and leaves some out. This sample carries 200,000 to 250,000 clones, around 80% of them seen once, and the ten largest clones take about 0.63%. Sequencing was done on a sample of PBMCs. These receptors originate from a man between 18 and 35 years old in good health and CMV-seronegative.

The sample holds a few counts of this clone. The chain is built from TRBV2 and TRBJ2-7; D possibly corresponds to TRBD2 (6 bases). Germline V lookup: CDR1 SNHLY, CDR2 FYNNEI. The V gene lost 8 bases and the J gene lost 3 bases, with 14 bases spanning the gap. There are 13 residues in the CDR3. The CDR3 protein is CASGRTESYEQYF. The CDR3 coding sequence is TGTGCCAGCGGGAGGACTGAGAGCTACGAGCAGTACTTC.

The chain has TRBV5-6 and TRBJ1-6; D gene uncertain. Between the trimmed V and J ends, which lost 1 base and 10 bases, there was a span of 9 bases. The CDR3 runs 13 residues. Germline V gives CDR1 SGHDT, CDR2 YYEEEE. CDR3 sequence reads: CASSLSTDSPLHF. CDR3 coding DNA: TGTGCCAGCAGCTTGAGTACAGACTCACCCCTCCACTTT.

The V call is TRBV5-1, the J call TRBJ2-1; D is ambiguous. Germline CDR1 reads SGHRS; CDR2 reads YFSETQ. This CDR3 has 11 amino acids. Trimming took off 2 bases at V and 7 bases at J, with 4 bases between the two ends. CDR3 sequence: CASSFSNEQFF. For the CDR3, the DNA is TGCGCCAGCAGCTTCTCGAATGAGCAGTTCTTC.

This clone has more than one count but fewer than ten. Here the CDR3 DNA reads TGCGCCAGCAGCTCCTCCGGGACTAGCGGAAAGGACCTCTACGAGCAGTACTTC. Translated: CASSSSGTSGKDLYEQYF. The chain is built from TRBV5-1 and TRBJ2-5; 11 bases agree with TRBD2. TRBJ2-7 matches the DNA end more closely, so the J call is doubtful. Germline assignment: CDR1 SGHRS and CDR2 YFSETQ. CDR3 length equals 18 residues.

The chain is built from TRBV7-9 and TRBJ2-4; D is unresolved. The CDR3 totals 14 residues. Per germline, CDR1 SEHNR and CDR2 FQNEAQ (reference sequence). V dropped 5 bases and J dropped 0 bases, with 8 bases sitting between them. The CDR3 DNA is TGTGCCAGCAGCGCGGATCTAGCCAAAAACATTCAGTACTTC. Translating it yields CASSADLAKNIQYF.

The chain links TRBV18 to TRBJ2-7, with TRBD1 matching 7 bases. This CDR3 spans 14 amino acids. CDR1 and CDR2 (germline): KGHSH, LQKENI. With 6 bases clipped from V and 6 bases from J, the junction kept 11 bases outside the gene matches. The CDR3 DNA follows: TGTGCCAGCTCCCCAACGGACAGGCTCAGCGAGCAGTACTTC. It yields the protein CASSPTDRLSEQYF.

The chain employs TRBV5-4 and TRBJ2-7; weak D call: TRBD2 (6 bases). Germline CDR1 SGHNT, CDR2 YYREEE (reference sequence). V was cut by 4 bases and J by 0 bases, with 14 bases left in between. The CDR3 loop spans 15 amino acids. In DNA form, the CDR3 reads TGTGCCAGCAGCGGAGGGACGGGAAGCTCCTACGAGCAGTACTTC. Protein sequence: CASSGGTGSSYEQYF. Full variable domain (outside the CDR3, taken from reference TRBV5-4 and TRBJ2-7): ETGVTQSPTHLIKTRGQQVTLRCSSQSGHNTVSWYQQALGQGPQFIFQYYREEENGRGNFPPRFSGLQFPNYSSELNVNALELDDSALYLCASSGGTGSSYEQYFGPGTRLTVT.

The V and J genes are TRBV5-1 and TRBJ2-7, with D perhaps TRBD1 (5 bases). V was trimmed by 2 bases and J by 6 bases, leaving 18 bases between them. The CDR3 spans 15 residues. CDR1 SGHRS and CDR2 YFSETQ come from the germline V gene. The CDR3 DNA is TGCGCCAGCAGCTTCGACTCCTGGGGCCCGGGCGAGCAGTACTTC. Its translation is CASSFDSWGPGEQYF.

This chain's CDR3 is CASSLTGVGLEKLFF. CDR3 nucleotides: TGCGCCAGCAGCTTAACAGGGGTCGGGCTTGAAAAACTGTTTTTT. This rearrangement joins TRBV5-1 to TRBJ1-4, with TRBD1 matching over 7 bases. Germline trimming cut 2 bases from V and 7 bases from J; bases unmatched to any gene: 8. Germline V gene lookup returns CDR1 SGHRS and CDR2 YFSETQ. CDR3 length: 15 amino acids.

The CDR3 here is CASSVSPVVYGYTF. The CDR3 DNA sequence: TGTGCCAGCAGCGTATCCCCAGTGGTCTATGGCTACACCTTC. The chain uses TRBV7-9 and TRBJ1-2, with D uncertain. Germline V gives CDR1 SEHNR, CDR2 FQNEAQ (reference sequence). This CDR3 contains 14 residues. Trimming removed 5 bases at V and 4 bases at J, with 14 bases between. Using reference TRBV7-9 and TRBJ1-2 for the parts outside the CDR3, the full variable domain is DTGVSQNPRHKITKRGQNVTFRCDPISEHNRLYWYRQTLGQGPEFLTYFQNEAQLEKSRLLSDRFSAERPKGSFSTLEIQRTEQGDSAMYLCASSVSPVVYGYTFGSGTRLTVV.

The chain joins TRBV5-4 to TRBJ1-2, with 8 bases aligning to TRBD1. Trimming took 6 bases from V and 0 from J; bases not matched to a gene: 7. Per the germline V gene, CDR1 is SGHNT and CDR2 is YYREEE (reference sequence). The CDR3 contains 15 residues. The CDR3 DNA reads TGTGCCAGCACCCAGGGGGCTGCAGCTAACTATGGCTACACCTTC. Amino acid sequence: CASTQGAAANYGYTF.